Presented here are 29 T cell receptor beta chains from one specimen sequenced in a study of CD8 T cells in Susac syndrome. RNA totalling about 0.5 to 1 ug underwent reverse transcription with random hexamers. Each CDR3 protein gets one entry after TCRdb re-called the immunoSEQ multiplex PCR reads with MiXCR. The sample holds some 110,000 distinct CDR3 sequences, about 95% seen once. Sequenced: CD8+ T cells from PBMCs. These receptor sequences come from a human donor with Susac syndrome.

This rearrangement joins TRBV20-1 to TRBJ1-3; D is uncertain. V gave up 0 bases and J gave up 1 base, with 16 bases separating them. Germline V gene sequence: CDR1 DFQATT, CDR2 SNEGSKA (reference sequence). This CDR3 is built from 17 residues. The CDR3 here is CSARDPSKRYSGNTIYF. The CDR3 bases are TGCAGTGCTAGAGATCCCTCAAAGCGGTATTCTGGAAACACCATATATTTT.

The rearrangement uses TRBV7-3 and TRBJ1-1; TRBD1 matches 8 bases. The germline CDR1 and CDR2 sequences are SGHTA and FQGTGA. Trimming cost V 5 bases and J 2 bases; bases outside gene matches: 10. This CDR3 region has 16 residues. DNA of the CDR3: TGTGCCAGCAGCGTAGGCCCGGACAGGGTAAACACTGAAGCTTTCTTT. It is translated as CASSVGPDRVNTEAFF.

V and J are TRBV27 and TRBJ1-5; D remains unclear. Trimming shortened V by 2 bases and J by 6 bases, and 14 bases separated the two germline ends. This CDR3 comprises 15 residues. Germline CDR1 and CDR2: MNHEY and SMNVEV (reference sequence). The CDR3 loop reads CASSLGHPGTQPQHF. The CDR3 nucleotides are TGTGCCAGCAGTTTAGGCCACCCTGGAACTCAGCCCCAGCATTTT.

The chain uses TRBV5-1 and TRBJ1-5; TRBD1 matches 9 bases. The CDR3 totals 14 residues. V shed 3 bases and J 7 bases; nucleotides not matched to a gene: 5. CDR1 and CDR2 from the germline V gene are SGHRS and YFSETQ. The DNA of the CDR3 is TGCGCCAGCAGCTGGACAGGGGAAGGACAGCCCCAGCATTTT. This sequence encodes CASSWTGEGQPQHF.

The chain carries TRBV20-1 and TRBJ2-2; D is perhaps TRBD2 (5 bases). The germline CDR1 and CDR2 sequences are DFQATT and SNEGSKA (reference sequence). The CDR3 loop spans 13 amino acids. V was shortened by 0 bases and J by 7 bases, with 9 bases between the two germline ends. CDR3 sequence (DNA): TGCAGTGCTAGAGATACGGGGAGCGGGGAGCTGTTTTTT. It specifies CSARDTGSGELFF.

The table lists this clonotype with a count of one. For the CDR3, the DNA is TGTGCCTGGAGTCTCACCGGGACAGGGGAAGAGCAGTACTTC. Its protein product is CAWSLTGTGEEQYF. The chain links TRBV30 to TRBJ2-7; 10 bases fit TRBD1. CDR1 is GTSNPN, CDR2 SVGIG, per germline (reference sequence). V lost 2 bases to trimming and J lost 7 bases; unmatched junction nucleotides: 8. There are 14 residues in the CDR3.

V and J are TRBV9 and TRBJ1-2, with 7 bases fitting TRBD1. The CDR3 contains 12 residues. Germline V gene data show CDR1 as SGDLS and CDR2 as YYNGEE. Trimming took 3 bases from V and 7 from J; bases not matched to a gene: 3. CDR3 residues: CASSEGGPGYTF. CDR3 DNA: TGTGCCAGCAGCGAAGGGGGCCCTGGCTACACCTTC.

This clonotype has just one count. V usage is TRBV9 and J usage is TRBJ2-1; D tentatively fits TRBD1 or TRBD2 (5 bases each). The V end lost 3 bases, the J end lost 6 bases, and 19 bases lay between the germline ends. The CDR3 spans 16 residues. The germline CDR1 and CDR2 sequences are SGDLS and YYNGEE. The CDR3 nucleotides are TGTGCCAGCAGCGGTAACCCGGGACCGCTAACCAATGAGCAGTTCTTC. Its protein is CASSGNPGPLTNEQFF.

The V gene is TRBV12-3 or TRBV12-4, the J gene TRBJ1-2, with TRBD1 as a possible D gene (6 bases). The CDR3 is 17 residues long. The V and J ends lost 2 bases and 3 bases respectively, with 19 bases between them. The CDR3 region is CASSLLLWAEGDYGYTF. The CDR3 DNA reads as TGTGCCAGCAGTTTATTACTCTGGGCAGAGGGGGACTATGGCTACACCTTC.

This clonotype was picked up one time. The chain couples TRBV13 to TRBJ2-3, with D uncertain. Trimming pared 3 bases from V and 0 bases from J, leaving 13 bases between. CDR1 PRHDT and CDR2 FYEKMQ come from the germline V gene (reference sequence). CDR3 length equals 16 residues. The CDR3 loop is CASSFHPRRSTDTQYF. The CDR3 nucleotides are TGTGCCAGCAGCTTTCACCCCCGTCGCAGCACAGATACGCAGTATTTT.

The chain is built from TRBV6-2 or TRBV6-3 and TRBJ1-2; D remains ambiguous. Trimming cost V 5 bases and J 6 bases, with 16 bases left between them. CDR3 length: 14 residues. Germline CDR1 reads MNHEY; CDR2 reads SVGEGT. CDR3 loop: CASSPTTVFNGYTF. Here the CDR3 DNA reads TGTGCCAGCAGTCCTACGACGGTTTTCAATGGCTACACCTTC.

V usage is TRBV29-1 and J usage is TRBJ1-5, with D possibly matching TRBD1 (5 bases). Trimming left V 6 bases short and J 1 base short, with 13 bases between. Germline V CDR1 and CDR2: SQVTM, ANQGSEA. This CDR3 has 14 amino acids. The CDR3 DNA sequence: TGCAGCGTCTGGGGGGGAGAAAGCAATCAGCCCCAGCATTTT. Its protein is CSVWGGESNQPQHF.

The CDR3 reads CASSQDLGAYEQYF. The CDR3 DNA reads as TGCGCCAGCAGCCAAGATTTGGGGGCCTACGAGCAGTACTTC. The chain carries TRBV4-3 and TRBJ2-7, with D perhaps being TRBD1 or TRBD2 (5 bases each). The germline V gene encodes CDR1 LGHNA and CDR2 YSLEER. The CDR3 has 14 residues. V was trimmed by 0 bases and J by 2 bases, leaving 8 bases between them.

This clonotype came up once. The CDR3 sequence is CSAIDTDTQYF. The CDR3 DNA sequence: TGCAGTGCTATCGACACAGATACGCAGTATTTT. This sequence joins TRBV20-1 and TRBJ2-3, with unresolved D. Germline V gene lookup returns CDR1 DFQATT and CDR2 SNEGSKA (reference sequence). V lost 4 bases, J lost 2 bases, and 4 bases lay in between. The CDR3 is 11 residues long.

The CDR3 DNA reads as TGTGCCAGCAGCTTAGTACCGGGGGGGTCTCACAAGACCCAGTACTTC. Translated, it gives CASSLVPGGSHKTQYF. The rearrangement uses TRBV11-2 and TRBJ2-5; the match to TRBD2 covers 8 bases. CDR1 and CDR2 (germline): SGHAT, FQNNGV. V lost 1 base, J lost 6 bases, and 10 bases stayed unmatched. The CDR3 sequence is 16 residues long. The full variable domain, its missing parts supplied by reference TRBV11-2 and TRBJ2-5, is EAGVAQSPRYKIIEKRQSVAFWCNPISGHATLYWYQQILGQGPKLLIQFQNNGVVDDSQLPKDRFSAERLKGVDSTLKIQPAKLEDSAVYLCASSLVPGGSHKTQYFGPGTRLLVL.

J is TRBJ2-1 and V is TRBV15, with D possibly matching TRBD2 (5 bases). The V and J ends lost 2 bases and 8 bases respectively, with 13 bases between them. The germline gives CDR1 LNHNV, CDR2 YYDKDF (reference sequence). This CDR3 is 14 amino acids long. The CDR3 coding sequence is TGTGCCACCAGCAGAAGTACTAGATTAGATGAGCAGTTCTTC. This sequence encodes CATSRSTRLDEQFF.

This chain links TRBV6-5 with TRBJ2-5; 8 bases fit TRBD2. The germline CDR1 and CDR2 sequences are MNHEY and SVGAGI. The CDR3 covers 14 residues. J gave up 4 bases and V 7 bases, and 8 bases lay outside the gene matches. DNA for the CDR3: TGTGCCAGCACCCCGGGGGGGGCCCCAGAGACCCAGTACTTC. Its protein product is CASTPGGAPETQYF.

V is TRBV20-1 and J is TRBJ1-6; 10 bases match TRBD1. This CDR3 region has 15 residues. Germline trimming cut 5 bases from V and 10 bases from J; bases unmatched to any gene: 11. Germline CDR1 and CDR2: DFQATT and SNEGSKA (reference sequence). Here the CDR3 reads CSAPSPGTGDSPLHF. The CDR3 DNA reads TGCAGTGCTCCTAGCCCCGGGACAGGGGACTCACCCCTCCACTTT.

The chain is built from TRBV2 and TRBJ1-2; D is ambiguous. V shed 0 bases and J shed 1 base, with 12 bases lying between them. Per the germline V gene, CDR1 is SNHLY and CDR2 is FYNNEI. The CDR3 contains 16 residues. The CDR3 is CASSEAMGPLNYGYTF. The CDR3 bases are TGTGCCAGCAGTGAAGCGATGGGCCCACTTAACTATGGCTACACCTTC. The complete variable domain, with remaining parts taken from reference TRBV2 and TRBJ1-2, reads EPEVTQTPSHQVTQMGQEVILRCVPISNHLYFYWYRQILGQKVEFLVSFYNNEISEKSEIFDDQFSVERPDGSNFTLKIRSTKLEDSAMYFCASSEAMGPLNYGYTFGSGTRLTVV.

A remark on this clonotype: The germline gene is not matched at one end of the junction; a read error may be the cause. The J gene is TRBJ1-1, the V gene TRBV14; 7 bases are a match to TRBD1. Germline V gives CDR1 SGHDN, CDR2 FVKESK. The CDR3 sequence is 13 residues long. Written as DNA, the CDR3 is TGTGCCAGCAGCCACGGGACAGCCACTGAAGCTTTTTTT. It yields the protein CASSHGTATEAFF.

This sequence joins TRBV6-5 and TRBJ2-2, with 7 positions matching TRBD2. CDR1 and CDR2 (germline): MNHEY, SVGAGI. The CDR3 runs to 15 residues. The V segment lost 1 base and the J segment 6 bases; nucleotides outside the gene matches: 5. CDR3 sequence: CASSYFLSGAGELFF. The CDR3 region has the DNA TGTGCCAGCAGTTACTTCCTCAGCGGGGCCGGGGAGCTGTTTTTT.

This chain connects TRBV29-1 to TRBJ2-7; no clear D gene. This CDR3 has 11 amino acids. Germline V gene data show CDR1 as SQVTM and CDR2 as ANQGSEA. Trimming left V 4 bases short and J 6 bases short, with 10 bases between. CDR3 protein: CSVAHNIEQYF. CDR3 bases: TGCAGCGTTGCCCATAACATCGAGCAGTACTTC.

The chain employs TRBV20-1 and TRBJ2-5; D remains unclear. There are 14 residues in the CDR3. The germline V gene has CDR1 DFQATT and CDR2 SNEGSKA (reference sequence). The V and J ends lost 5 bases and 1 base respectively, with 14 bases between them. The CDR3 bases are TGCAGTGCTCGCCCCCTGTGGGTCCAAGAGACCCAGTACTTC. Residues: CSARPLWVQETQYF.

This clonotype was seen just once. The CDR3 coding sequence is TGTGCCAGCAGTGACACCCGGGACAGGACCTACAATGAGCAGTTCTTC. This translates into CASSDTRDRTYNEQFF. The chain employs TRBV25-1 and TRBJ2-1; TRBD1 matches 8 bases. The junction had 6 bases not matched to a gene; V was cut back by 3 bases and J by 2 bases. This CDR3 contains 16 residues. From germline, CDR1 is MGHDK and CDR2 SYGVNS.

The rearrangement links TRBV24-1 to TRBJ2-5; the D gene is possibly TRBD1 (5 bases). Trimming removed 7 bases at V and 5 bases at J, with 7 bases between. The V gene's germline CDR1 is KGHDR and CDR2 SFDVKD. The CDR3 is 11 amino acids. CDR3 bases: TGTGCCACCAGCTGGGGCGAGACCCAGTACTTC. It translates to CATSWGETQYF.

CDR3 residues: CAWSDGLGYTF. The CDR3 region has the DNA TGTGCCTGGAGTGACGGTCTTGGCTACACCTTC. This rearrangement joins TRBV30 to TRBJ1-2; no reliable D call. The germline V and J ends were trimmed by 1 base and 7 bases, with 7 bases remaining between them. This CDR3 has 11 residues. Germline CDR1 reads GTSNPN; CDR2 reads SVGIG (reference sequence).

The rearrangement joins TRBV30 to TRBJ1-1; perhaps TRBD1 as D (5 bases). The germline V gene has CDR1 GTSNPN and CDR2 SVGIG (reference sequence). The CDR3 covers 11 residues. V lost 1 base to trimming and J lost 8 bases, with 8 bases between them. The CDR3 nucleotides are TGTGCCTGGAGTGGGGGCTTGGAAGCTTTCTTT. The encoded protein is CAWSGGLEAFF.

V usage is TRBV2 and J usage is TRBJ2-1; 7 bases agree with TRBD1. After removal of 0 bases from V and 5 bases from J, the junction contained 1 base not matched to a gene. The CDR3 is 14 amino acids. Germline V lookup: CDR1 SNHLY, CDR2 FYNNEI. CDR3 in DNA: TGTGCCAGCAGTGAAGCGGGACAGAACAATGAGCAGTTCTTC. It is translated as CASSEAGQNNEQFF.

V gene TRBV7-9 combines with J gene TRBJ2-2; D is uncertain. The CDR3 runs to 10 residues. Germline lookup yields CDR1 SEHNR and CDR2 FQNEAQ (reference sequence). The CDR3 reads CASGPGELFF. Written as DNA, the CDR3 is TGTGCTTCGGGTCCCGGGGAGCTGTTTTTT.